This is a list of T cell receptor beta chains from one sample in a study of blood T cell repertoires in COVID-19. Libraries were prepared by immunoSEQ multiplex PCR; TCRdb keeps only in-frame clonotypes and omits some of them. The sample holds about 210,000 clones, approximately 90% seen once. The sample comprised peripheral blood. These receptors were taken from a man aged 35 to 55 with acute or convalescent COVID-19. CDR3s include the opening cysteine and the closing phenylalanine or tryptophan. Each record gives: CDR3 protein, CDR3 DNA, V gene, clone size, D gene, J gene. D genes are given only for firm matches. Size values are once, few and many counts, or a class for expanded clones, and some rows have none.

CDR3aa: CASSFGAGGPSEQYF
CDR3nt: TGTGCCAGCAGCTTCGGGGCGGGAGGGCCAAGTGAGCAGTACTTC
v_gene: TRBV7-9
abundance: -
d_gene: TRBD2
j_gene: TRBJ2-7

CDR3aa: CASSQRPHPGQINSPLHF
CDR3nt: TGTGCCAGCAGCCAACGGCCTCACCCGGGACAAATCAATTCACCCCTCCACTTT
v_gene: TRBV3-1/TRBV3-2
abundance: -
d_gene: -
j_gene: TRBJ1-6

CDR3aa: CASSARGSNQPQHF
CDR3nt: TGTGCCAGCAGCGCAAGGGGGAGCAATCAGCCCCAGCATTTT
v_gene: TRBV9
abundance: -
d_gene: -
j_gene: TRBJ1-5

CDR3aa: CATSRDRVQGASNTEAFF
CDR3nt: TGTGCCACCAGCAGAGATCGTGTACAGGGGGCTTCGAACACTGAAGCTTTCTTT
v_gene: TRBV15
abundance: -
d_gene: TRBD1
j_gene: TRBJ1-1

CDR3aa: CASMDSLNTEAFF
CDR3nt: TGTGCCAGTATGGACAGCCTGAACACTGAAGCTTTCTTT
v_gene: TRBV19
abundance: -
d_gene: -
j_gene: TRBJ1-1

CDR3aa: CASSFGQGPTNEKLFF
CDR3nt: TGCGCCAGCAGCTTTGGACAGGGGCCAACTAATGAAAAACTGTTTTTT
v_gene: TRBV5-1
abundance: -
d_gene: TRBD1
j_gene: TRBJ1-4

CDR3aa: CASSKYRDSSSYEQYF
CDR3nt: TGCGCCAGCAGCAAATACCGGGACTCCAGCTCCTACGAGCAGTACTTC
v_gene: TRBV4-1
abundance: -
d_gene: -
j_gene: TRBJ2-7

CDR3aa: CASSQDTGSSTDTQYF
CDR3nt: TGCGCCAGCAGCCAAGATACAGGGTCTAGCACAGATACGCAGTATTTT
v_gene: TRBV4-1
abundance: -
d_gene: -
j_gene: TRBJ2-3

CDR3aa: CASSRGTFGVGDTQYF
CDR3nt: TGCGCCAGCAGCCGAGGGACTTTTGGTGTGGGAGATACGCAGTATTTT
v_gene: TRBV4-1
abundance: -
d_gene: -
j_gene: TRBJ2-3

CDR3aa: CAISDQQGIYGYTF
CDR3nt: TGTGCCATCAGTGACCAACAGGGGATCTATGGCTACACCTTC
v_gene: TRBV10-3
abundance: -
d_gene: TRBD1
j_gene: TRBJ1-2

CDR3aa: CASRQDSGNTIYF
CDR3nt: TGTGCCAGTCGACAGGACTCTGGAAACACCATATATTTT
v_gene: TRBV19
abundance: -
d_gene: -
j_gene: TRBJ1-3

CDR3aa: CASSEGLAGYEQYF
CDR3nt: TGTGCCAGCAGTGAAGGACTAGCGGGTTACGAGCAGTACTTC
v_gene: TRBV2
abundance: -
d_gene: TRBD2
j_gene: TRBJ2-7

CDR3aa: CASSQGGGMETQYF
CDR3nt: TGTGCCAGCAGCCAAGGGGGGGGAATGGAGACCCAGTACTTC
v_gene: TRBV3-1/TRBV3-2
abundance: few
d_gene: TRBD2
j_gene: TRBJ2-5

CDR3aa: CASGGGTGYEQYF
CDR3nt: TGTGCCTCCGGAGGGGGCACTGGATACGAGCAGTACTTC
v_gene: TRBV10-3
abundance: -
d_gene: -
j_gene: TRBJ2-7

CDR3aa: CASSYGGSGRQETQYF
CDR3nt: TGTGCCAGCAGTTACGGTGGTAGCGGGCGGCAAGAGACCCAGTACTTC
v_gene: TRBV6-5
abundance: once
d_gene: TRBD2
j_gene: TRBJ2-5

CDR3aa: CASSFPGGVGNTEAFF
CDR3nt: TGCGCCAGCAGCTTTCCAGGGGGCGTCGGGAACACTGAAGCTTTCTTT
v_gene: TRBV5-1
abundance: -
d_gene: TRBD1
j_gene: TRBJ1-1

CDR3aa: CASNTGTSGVETQYF
CDR3nt: TGCGCCAGCAATACCGGGACTAGCGGGGTTGAGACCCAGTACTTC
v_gene: TRBV10-2
abundance: -
d_gene: TRBD2
j_gene: TRBJ2-5

CDR3aa: CASSLEAGNTEAFF
CDR3nt: TGCGCCAGCAGCTTGGAGGCAGGGAACACTGAAGCTTTCTTT
v_gene: TRBV5-1
abundance: few
d_gene: -
j_gene: TRBJ1-1

CDR3aa: CAWSVSSGTGFEQFF
CDR3nt: TGTGCCTGGAGTGTAAGCTCCGGGACAGGGTTTGAGCAGTTCTTC
v_gene: TRBV30
abundance: -
d_gene: TRBD1
j_gene: TRBJ2-1

CDR3aa: CASSELSGGPSTDTQYF
CDR3nt: TGCGCCAGCAGTGAATTAAGTGGGGGCCCTAGCACAGATACGCAGTATTTT
v_gene: TRBV10-2
abundance: -
d_gene: -
j_gene: TRBJ2-3

CDR3aa: CASSLAGAGVVEQYF
CDR3nt: TGTGCCAGCAGCTTAGCCGGCGCGGGAGTAGTCGAGCAGTACTTC
v_gene: TRBV7-6
abundance: once
d_gene: TRBD2
j_gene: TRBJ2-7

CDR3aa: CASSTQRTGRNTEAFF
CDR3nt: TGTGCCAGTAGTACCCAAAGGACAGGGAGGAACACTGAAGCTTTCTTT
v_gene: TRBV19
abundance: few
d_gene: TRBD1
j_gene: TRBJ1-1